This T cell receptor (beta chain) was obtained from a study of blood T cell repertoires in COVID-19. The protocol was immunoSEQ multiplex PCR, while the TCRdb copy is restricted to in-frame clones and leaves out a portion. The repertoire holds 55,000 or so clones, with approximately 79% as singletons. Between the trimmed V and J ends, which lost 5 bases and 4 bases, there was a span of 9 bases. This CDR3 has 13 amino acids. Looked up from germline, CDR1 is SGHTA and CDR2 is FQGTGA. The chain has TRBV7-3 and TRBJ1-5; TRBD1 is a possible D gene (6 bases). Sequencing used peripheral blood. This clonotype was obtained from a man in his sixties with acute or convalescent COVID-19. The CDR3: CASSPGQNQPQHF. The CDR3 nucleotides are TGTGCCAGCAGCCCTGGACAGAATCAGCCCCAGCATTTT.